Here is one T cell receptor beta chain with its context. Its specificity is not known. The germline V gene has CDR1 SEHNR and CDR2 FQNEAQ (reference sequence). The CDR3 is made up of 13 amino acids. Trimming shortened V by 5 bases and J by 4 bases, and 11 bases separated the two germline ends. This sample stems from a study of T cell responses to AZD1222 COVID-19 vaccine. Looking at the study overall: Both about-4-week and about-12-week second-dose recipients were combined. Notes on the study in general: A mostly white British donor set with more females was recruited, and clonal diversity was possibly underestimated. Spike-specific TCR breadth and depth rose after two AZD1222 doses. CD4 TCRs linked to vaccination spanned spike, dominating at 160-218 and 743-854.

The assay was immunoSEQ multiplex PCR, and TCRdb's table has in-frame clones only and misses some. Seen here are about 120,000 clones, 75% to 95% observed once, and the top ten hold under 3.5%. This clonotype was sampled from an adult in good health. The chain combines TRBV7-9 with TRBJ1-2; D possibly corresponds to TRBD1 (5 bases). Sequences were derived from peripheral blood, sampled on day 0 of AZD1222 vaccination. The CDR3 region has the DNA TGTGCCAGCAGCCCAGGGCAGGCCTATGGCTACACCTTC. Translating it yields CASSPGQAYGYTF.